Sequencing of this TCR beta chain was carried out in a study of cytomegalovirus exposure and HLA in healthy donors. Across the study: Genotyping of under 500 donors showed that around 86% belonged to the Caucasian-associated ancestry cluster.

The study's findings and limits: The study listed 150 to 200 cytomegalovirus-associated TCR beta chains.

Remarks on this clone: The antigen remains undetermined.

This CDR3 has 16 residues. CDR1 SGHTS and CDR2 YDEGEE come from the germline V gene. Trimming at V came to 7 bases and at J to 4 bases, leaving 13 bases not matched to a gene. Everyone who donated was a healthy bone marrow donor. The PCR used 60 Vbeta and 13 Jbeta primers. Sequencing used immunoSEQ multiplex PCR; TCRdb keeps in-frame clones, though not all of them. Of about 60,000 clones in the sample, roughly 67% were seen once. The material sequenced was PBMCs. The chain carries TRBV5-8 and TRBJ2-5; 10 bases match TRBD1. The sequence came from a man in his fifties in good health and CMV-seronegative. As DNA, the CDR3 is TGTGCCAGCCTGCCGGGACAGGGGTGGCGTGGAGAGACCCAGTACTTC. Translating it yields CASLPGQGWRGETQYF.